This record covers a single TCR beta chain. This CDR3 has 16 residues. The germline V gene has CDR1 MDHEN and CDR2 SYDVKM. V shed 6 bases and J 5 bases; nucleotides not matched to a gene: 13. The record originates from a study of blood T cell repertoires in COVID-19. Study context: Samples taken during acute and convalescent COVID-19 were collected in the United States, Italy and Spain. T cells, B-cell-depleted T cells, or PBMCs provided the cDNA or gDNA that served as material.

Those enrolled, adults aged roughly 18 to 90 years, came from fewer than 25 US areas. Participant reports of clinical history set cohort assignment. Method: immunoSEQ multiplex PCR; TCRdb's copy keeps in-frame clones and lacks some. The sample comprises around 250,000 clones, around 90% of which are singletons, and 1.5% to 2% rests with the top ten. The chain couples TRBV28 to TRBJ1-5; 7 bases agree with TRBD1. The origin of this receptor is a woman between 45 and 60 years old who had recovered from COVID-19. The sample taken for sequencing was PBMCs or T cells enriched from blood (not recorded which). The DNA for the CDR3 is TGTGCCAGCAGGGGACTAGGGACAGCCATGCATCAGCCCCAGCATTTT. Its translation is CASRGLGTAMHQPQHF. Full variable domain (missing parts from reference TRBV28 and TRBJ1-5): DVKVTQSSRYLVKRTGEKVFLECVQDMDHENMFWYRQDPGLGLRLIYFSYDVKMKEKGDIPEGYSVSREKKERFSLILESASTNQTSMYLCASRGLGTAMHQPQHFGDGTRLSIL.